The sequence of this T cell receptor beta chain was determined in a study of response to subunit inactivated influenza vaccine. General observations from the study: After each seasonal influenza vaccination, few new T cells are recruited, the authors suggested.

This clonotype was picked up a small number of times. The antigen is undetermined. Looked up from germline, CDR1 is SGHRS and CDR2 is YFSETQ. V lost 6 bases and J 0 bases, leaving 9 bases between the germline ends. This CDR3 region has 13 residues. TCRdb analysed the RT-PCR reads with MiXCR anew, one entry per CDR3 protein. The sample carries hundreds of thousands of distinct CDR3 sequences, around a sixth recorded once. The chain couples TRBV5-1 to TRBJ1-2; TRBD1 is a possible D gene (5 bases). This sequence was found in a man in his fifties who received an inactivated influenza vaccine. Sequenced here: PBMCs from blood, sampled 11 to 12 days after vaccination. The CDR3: CASTPGANYGYTF. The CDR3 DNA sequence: TGCGCCAGCACCCCGGGGGCTAACTATGGCTACACCTTC.